This T cell receptor (beta chain) was obtained from a study of beta chain features in type 1 diabetes. Whole-study findings and limits: The question left open here concerned HLA type influencing TCRB rearrangement. For Type 1 diabetes patients, all four CD4+ subsets carried TCRB CDR3s that were moderately but significantly shorter. Within patients, naive, central memory and Treg TCRB repertoires seemed more similar than within healthy donors.

A sort by CD45RO/CCR7/CD25/CD127/CD95/CD27 yielded CD4+ naive, central memory, regulatory and stem cell-like memory cells. The investigators reverse transcribed all of the isolated RNA, so they sequenced expressed TCRB transcripts. Sequenced by immunoSEQ multiplex PCR; TCRdb stores in-frame clones only, minus some. In the table there are nearly 700,000 clones, 13% of which are singletons. A word on this clone: Its matching antigen is unknown.

The receptor's source is a man younger than 35 with type 1 diabetes. Sequencing was performed on naive CD4+ T cells from blood.

The chain's CDR3 is CAWSGSPNNSPLHF. CDR3 DNA: TGTGCCTGGAGTGGGAGCCCCAATAATTCACCCCTCCACTTT. The V gene is TRBV30, the J gene TRBJ1-6, with unresolved D. V was cut by 1 base and J by 5 bases, with 9 bases left in between. CDR3 length: 14 amino acids. CDR1 GTSNPN and CDR2 SVGIG come from the germline V gene (reference sequence).